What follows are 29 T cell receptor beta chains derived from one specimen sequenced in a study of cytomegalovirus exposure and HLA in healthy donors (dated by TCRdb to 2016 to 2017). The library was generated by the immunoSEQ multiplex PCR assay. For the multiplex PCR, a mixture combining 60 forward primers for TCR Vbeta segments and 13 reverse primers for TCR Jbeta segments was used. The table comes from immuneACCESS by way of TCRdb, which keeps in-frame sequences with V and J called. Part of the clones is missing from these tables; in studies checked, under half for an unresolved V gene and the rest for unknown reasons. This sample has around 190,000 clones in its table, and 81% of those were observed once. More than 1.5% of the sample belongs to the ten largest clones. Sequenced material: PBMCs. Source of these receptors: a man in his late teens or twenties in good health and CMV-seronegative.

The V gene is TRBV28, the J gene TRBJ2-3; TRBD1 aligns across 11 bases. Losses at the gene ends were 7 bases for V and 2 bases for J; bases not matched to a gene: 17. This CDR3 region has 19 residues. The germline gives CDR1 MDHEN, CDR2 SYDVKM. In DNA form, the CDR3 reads TGTGCCAGCAAGGGGGACCCCATGCGGACAGGGGGCTACACAGATACGCAGTATTTT. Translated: CASKGDPMRTGGYTDTQYF.

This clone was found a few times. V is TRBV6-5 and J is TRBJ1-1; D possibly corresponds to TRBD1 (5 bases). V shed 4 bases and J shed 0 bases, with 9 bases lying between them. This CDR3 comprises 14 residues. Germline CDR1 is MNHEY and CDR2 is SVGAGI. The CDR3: CASSSGLVNTEAFF. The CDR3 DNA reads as TGTGCCAGCAGTTCGGGACTGGTGAACACTGAAGCTTTCTTT.

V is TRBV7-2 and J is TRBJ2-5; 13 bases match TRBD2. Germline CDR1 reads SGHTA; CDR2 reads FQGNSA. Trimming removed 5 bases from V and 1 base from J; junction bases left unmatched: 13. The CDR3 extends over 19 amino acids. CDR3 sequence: CASSPTLRLAGGPQETQYF. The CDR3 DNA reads TGTGCCAGCAGCCCTACCCTCCGACTAGCGGGGGGCCCCCAAGAGACCCAGTACTTC. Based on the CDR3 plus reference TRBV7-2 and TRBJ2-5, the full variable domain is GAGVSQSPSNKVTEKGKDVELRCDPISGHTALYWYRQSLGQGLEFLIYFQGNSAPDKSGLPSDRFSAERTGGSVSTLTIQRTQQEDSAVYLCASSPTLRLAGGPQETQYFGPGTRLLVL.

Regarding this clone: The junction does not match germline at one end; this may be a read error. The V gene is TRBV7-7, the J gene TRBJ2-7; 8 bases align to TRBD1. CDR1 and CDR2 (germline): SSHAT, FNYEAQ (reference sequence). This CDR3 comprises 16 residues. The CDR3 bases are TGTGCTAGCACCAAACCGAGACAGGGGTTATCCCACGAGCAGTACTTC. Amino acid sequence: CASTKPRQGLSHEQYF.

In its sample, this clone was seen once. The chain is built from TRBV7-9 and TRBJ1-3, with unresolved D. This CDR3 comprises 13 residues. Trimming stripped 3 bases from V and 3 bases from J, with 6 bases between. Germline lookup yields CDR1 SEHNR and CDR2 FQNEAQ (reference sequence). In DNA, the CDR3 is TGTGCCAGCAGCTTCTTATATGGAAACACCATATATTTT. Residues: CASSFLYGNTIYF.

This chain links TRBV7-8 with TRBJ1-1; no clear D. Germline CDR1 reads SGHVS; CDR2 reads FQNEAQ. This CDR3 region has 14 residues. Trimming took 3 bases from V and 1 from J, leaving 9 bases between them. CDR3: CASSFRVQNTEAFF. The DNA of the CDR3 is TGTGCCAGCAGCTTTAGAGTGCAGAACACTGAAGCTTTCTTT.

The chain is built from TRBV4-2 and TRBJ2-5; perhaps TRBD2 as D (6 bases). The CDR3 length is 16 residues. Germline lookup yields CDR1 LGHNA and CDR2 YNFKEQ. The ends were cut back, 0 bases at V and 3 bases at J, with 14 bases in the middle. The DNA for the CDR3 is TGTGCCAGCAGCCAAGATGGTCGAGGAGGGGAAGAGACCCAGTACTTC. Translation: CASSQDGRGGEETQYF.

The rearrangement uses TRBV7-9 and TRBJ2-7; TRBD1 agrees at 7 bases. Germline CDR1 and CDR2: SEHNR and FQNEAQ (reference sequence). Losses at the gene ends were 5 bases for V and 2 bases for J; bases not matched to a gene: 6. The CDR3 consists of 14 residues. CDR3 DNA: TGTGCCAGCAGCCCCGGGACAGTTACCTACGAGCAGTACTTC. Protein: CASSPGTVTYEQYF.

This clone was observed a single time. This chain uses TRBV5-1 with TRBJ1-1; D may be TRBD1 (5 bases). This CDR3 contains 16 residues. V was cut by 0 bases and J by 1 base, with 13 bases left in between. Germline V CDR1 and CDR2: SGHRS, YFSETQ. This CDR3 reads CASSLGGGWTNTEAFF. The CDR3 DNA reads TGCGCCAGCAGCTTGGGTGGGGGGTGGACGAACACTGAAGCTTTCTTT.

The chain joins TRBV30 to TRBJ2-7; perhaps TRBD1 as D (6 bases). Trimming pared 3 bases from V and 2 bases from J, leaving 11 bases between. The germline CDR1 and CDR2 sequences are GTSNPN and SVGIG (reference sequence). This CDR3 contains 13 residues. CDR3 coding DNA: TGTGCCTGGAGAGCAGGGGTGGCCTACGAGCAGTACTTC. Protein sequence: CAWRAGVAYEQYF.

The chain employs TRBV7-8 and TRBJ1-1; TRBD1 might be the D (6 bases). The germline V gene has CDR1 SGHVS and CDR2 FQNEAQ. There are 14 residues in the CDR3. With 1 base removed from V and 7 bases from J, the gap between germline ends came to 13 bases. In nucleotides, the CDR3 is TGTGCCAGCAGCTTAGGGGGGCGCAGCAGTGAAGCTTTCTTT. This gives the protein CASSLGGRSSEAFF.

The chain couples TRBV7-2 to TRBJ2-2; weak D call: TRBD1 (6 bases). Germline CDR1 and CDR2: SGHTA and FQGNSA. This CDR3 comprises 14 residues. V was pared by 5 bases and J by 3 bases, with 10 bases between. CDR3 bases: TGTGCCAGCAGCGAGGACAGCTACACCGGGGAGCTGTTTTTT. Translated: CASSEDSYTGELFF.

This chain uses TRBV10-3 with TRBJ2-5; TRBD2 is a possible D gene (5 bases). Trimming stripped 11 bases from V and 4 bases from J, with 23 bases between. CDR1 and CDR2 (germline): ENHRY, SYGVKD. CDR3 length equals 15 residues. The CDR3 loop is CAVAGGYTGGETQYF. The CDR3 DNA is TGTGCCGTAGCCGGCGGATATACTGGAGGAGAGACCCAGTACTTC.

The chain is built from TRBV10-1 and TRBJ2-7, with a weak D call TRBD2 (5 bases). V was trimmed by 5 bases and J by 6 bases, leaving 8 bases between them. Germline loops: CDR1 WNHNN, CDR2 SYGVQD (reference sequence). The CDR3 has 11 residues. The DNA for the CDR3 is TGCGCCAGCAGTCCAGGAGGCGAGCAGTACTTC. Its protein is CASSPGGEQYF.

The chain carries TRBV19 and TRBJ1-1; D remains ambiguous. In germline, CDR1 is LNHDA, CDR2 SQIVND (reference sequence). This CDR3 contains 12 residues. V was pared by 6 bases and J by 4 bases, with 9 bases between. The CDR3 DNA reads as TGTGCCAGTAGAAACCGAGGCACTGAAGCTTTCTTT. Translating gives CASRNRGTEAFF. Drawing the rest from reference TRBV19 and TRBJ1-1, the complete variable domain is DGGITQSPKYLFRKEGQNVTLSCEQNLNHDAMYWYRQDPGQGLRLIYYSQIVNDFQKGDIAEGYSVSREKKESFPLTVTSAQKNPTAFYLCASRNRGTEAFFGQGTRLTVV.

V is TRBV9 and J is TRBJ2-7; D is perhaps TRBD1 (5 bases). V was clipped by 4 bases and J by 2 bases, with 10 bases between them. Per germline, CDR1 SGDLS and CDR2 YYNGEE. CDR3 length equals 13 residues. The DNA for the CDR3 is TGTGCCAGCAGCCCCCAGACAGCCTACGAGCAGTACTTC. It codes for CASSPQTAYEQYF. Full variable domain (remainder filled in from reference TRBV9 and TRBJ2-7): DSGVTQTPKHLITATGQRVTLRCSPRSGDLSVYWYQQSLDQGLQFLIQYYNGEERAKGNILERFSAQQFPDLHSELNLSSLELGDSALYFCASSPQTAYEQYFGPGTRLTVT.

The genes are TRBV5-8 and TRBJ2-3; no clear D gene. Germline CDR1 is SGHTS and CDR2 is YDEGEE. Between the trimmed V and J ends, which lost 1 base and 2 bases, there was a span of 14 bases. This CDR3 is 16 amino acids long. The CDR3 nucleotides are TGTGCCAGCAGCTTGCGAATTATTCTATCCACAGATACGCAGTATTTT. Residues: CASSLRIILSTDTQYF.

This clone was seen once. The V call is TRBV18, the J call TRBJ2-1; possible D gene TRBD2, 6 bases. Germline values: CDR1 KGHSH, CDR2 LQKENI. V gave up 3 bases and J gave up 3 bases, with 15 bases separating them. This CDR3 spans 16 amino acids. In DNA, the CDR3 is TGTGCCAGCTCACCCAATAGCGGCGGTGTCTACAATGAGCAGTTCTTC. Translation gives CASSPNSGGVYNEQFF.

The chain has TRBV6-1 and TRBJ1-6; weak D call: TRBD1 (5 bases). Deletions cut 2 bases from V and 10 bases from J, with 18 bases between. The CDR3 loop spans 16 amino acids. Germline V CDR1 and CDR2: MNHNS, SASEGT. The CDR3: CASSELPTGRGSPLHF. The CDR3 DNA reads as TGTGCCAGCAGTGAACTCCCGACGGGACGGGGGTCACCCCTCCACTTT.

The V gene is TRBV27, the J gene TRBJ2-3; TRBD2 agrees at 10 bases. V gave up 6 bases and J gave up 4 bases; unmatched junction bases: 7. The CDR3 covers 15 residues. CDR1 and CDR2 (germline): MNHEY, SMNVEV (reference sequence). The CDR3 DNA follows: TGTGCCAGCAGCCGTCCTAGCGGGGGATCAGATACGCAGTATTTT. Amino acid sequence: CASSRPSGGSDTQYF.

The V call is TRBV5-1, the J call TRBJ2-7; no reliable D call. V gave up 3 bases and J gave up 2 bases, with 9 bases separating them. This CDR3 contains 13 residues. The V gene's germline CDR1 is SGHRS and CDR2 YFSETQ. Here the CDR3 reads CASSSVSAYEQYF. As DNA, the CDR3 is TGCGCCAGCAGCTCGGTTTCTGCCTACGAGCAGTACTTC.

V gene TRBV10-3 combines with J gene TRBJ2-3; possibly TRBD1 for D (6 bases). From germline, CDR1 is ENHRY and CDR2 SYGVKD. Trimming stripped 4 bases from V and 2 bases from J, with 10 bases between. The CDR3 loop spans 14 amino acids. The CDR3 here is CAISGGGSTDTQYF. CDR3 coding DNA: TGTGCCATCAGTGGTGGGGGCTCCACAGATACGCAGTATTTT.

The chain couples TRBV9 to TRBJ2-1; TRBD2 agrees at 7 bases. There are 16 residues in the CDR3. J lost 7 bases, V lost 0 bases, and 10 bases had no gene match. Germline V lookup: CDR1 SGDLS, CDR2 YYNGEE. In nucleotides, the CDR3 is TGTGCCAGCAGCGTAGCTCACGGGGGGATCTGGAATGAGCAGTTCTTC. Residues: CASSVAHGGIWNEQFF.

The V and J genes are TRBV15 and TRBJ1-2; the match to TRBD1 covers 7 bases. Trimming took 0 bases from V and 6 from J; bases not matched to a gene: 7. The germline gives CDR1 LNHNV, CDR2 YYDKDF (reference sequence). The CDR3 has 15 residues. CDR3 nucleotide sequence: TGTGCCACCAGCAGAGAGGACAGGCTCAGCGATGGCTACACCTTC. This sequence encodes CATSREDRLSDGYTF.

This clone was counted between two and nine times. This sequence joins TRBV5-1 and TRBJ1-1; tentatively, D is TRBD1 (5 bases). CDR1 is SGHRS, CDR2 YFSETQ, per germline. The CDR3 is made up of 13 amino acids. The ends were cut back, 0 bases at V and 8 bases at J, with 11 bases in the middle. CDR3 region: CASSLVGRGEAFF. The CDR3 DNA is TGCGCCAGCAGCTTGGTTGGGAGGGGCGAAGCTTTCTTT.

CDR3 in amino acids: CASSEALQIEAFF. As DNA, the CDR3 is TGTGCCAGCAGTGAAGCGCTACAGATTGAAGCTTTCTTT. The V gene is TRBV6-1, the J gene TRBJ1-1; D uncertain. Germline lookup yields CDR1 MNHNS and CDR2 SASEGT. The CDR3 runs to 13 residues. V shed 0 bases and J shed 7 bases, with 9 bases lying between them.

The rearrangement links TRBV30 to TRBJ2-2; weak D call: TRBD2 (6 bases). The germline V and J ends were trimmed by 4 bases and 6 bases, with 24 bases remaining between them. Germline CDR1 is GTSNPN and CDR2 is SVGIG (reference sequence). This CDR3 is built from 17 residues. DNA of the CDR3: TGTGCCTGGAATTACCCCGGGGTTGGGGGGAGGTCCGGGGAGCTGTTTTTT. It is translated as CAWNYPGVGGRSGELFF.

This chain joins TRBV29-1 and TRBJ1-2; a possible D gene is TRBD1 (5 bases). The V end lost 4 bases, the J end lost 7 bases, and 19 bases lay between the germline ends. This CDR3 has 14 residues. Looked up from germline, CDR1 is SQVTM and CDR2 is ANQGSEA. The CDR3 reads CSVVTARSWGGYTF. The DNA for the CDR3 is TGCAGCGTTGTGACAGCGCGATCCTGGGGTGGCTACACCTTC.

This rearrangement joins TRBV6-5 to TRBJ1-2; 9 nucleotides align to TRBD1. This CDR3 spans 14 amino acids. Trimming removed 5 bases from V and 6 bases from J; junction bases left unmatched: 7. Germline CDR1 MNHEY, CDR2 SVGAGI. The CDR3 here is CASSRDRDANGYTF. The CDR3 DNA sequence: TGTGCCAGCAGTAGGGACAGGGATGCGAATGGCTACACCTTC.